This entry is about one T cell receptor (beta chain). No antigen is known for it. TCRdb keeps only in-frame clones here, not all; method: immunoSEQ multiplex PCR. The table has tens of thousands of clones, roughly 80% seen once. The sample is drawn from a study of OX40 agonist ivuxolimab in advanced cancers. Whole-study context: Ivuxolimab is a fully human IgG2 antibody that activates OX40 (CD134). Participants, 80% to 90% male, averaged around 60 years of age, ranging from about 20 to 80. Partial response was recorded in three patients: one hepatocellular carcinoma and two cutaneous melanoma cases.

Study-wide findings and caveats: On average, a greater number of expanded clones characterised CD8+ T cells relative to CD4+.

CDR1 is GTSNPN and CDR2 is SVGIG in the germline V gene (reference sequence). Trimming pared 2 bases from V and 6 bases from J, leaving 14 bases between. This CDR3 contains 14 residues. The chain carries TRBV30 and TRBJ1-5; tentative D call: TRBD1 (5 bases). The material was CD4+ or CD8+ T cells sorted from blood, obtained in a trial of the OX40 agonist ivuxolimab. The sequence was collected from an adult with an advanced solid tumor such as melanoma, head and neck, liver or kidney cancer. In DNA form, the CDR3 reads TGTGCCTGGAGTCGGGCAGGGTTGGGTCAGCCCCAGCATTTT. Translated: CAWSRAGLGQPQHF.